The 29 T cell receptor beta chains below all came from one sample that was sequenced in a study of blood T cell repertoires in COVID-19. This table comes from immunoSEQ multiplex PCR, and its TCRdb copy is limited to in-frame clones, with some not included. The table shows 300,000 to 500,000 clones, with 85% to 90% occurring only once. Sequenced input: PBMCs or T cells enriched from blood (not recorded which). These receptors were obtained from a woman aged 25-40 years with acute COVID-19.

V gene TRBV6-5 combines with J gene TRBJ1-2; D is uncertain. The length of the CDR3 is 13 residues. The germline V gene has CDR1 MNHEY and CDR2 SVGAGI. V gave up 5 bases and J gave up 3 bases, with 10 bases separating them. CDR3 amino acids: CASSRSADYGYTF. CDR3 coding DNA: TGTGCCAGCAGTCGTTCAGCGGACTATGGCTACACCTTC.

V is TRBV7-9 and J is TRBJ1-5, with a possible D match to TRBD1 (5 bases). V lost 9 bases and J lost 5, with 14 bases in between. The CDR3 contains 13 residues. CDR1 is SEHNR, CDR2 FQNEAQ, per germline (reference sequence). This chain's CDR3 is CASQGLWDQPQHF. CDR3 sequence (DNA): TGTGCCAGTCAGGGACTTTGGGATCAGCCCCAGCATTTT.

The chain carries TRBV12-3 or TRBV12-4 and TRBJ1-2; maybe TRBD1 (5 bases). V lost 5 bases, J lost 3 bases, and 10 bases lay in between. The CDR3 runs to 13 residues. The CDR3 nucleotides are TGTGCCAGCAGTGACTGGGGCGACTATGGCTACACCTTC. This gives the protein CASSDWGDYGYTF.

The rearrangement joins TRBV7-9 to TRBJ1-1, with 7 bases that match TRBD1. Per germline, CDR1 SEHNR and CDR2 FQNEAQ (reference sequence). With V trimmed by 5 bases and J by 4 bases, 10 bases remained unmatched. The CDR3 sequence is 15 residues long. Here the CDR3 DNA reads TGTGCCAGCAGCCTACACAGGGGAGAGAGCACTGAAGCTTTCTTT. Translating it yields CASSLHRGESTEAFF.

This clone has a handful of counts. The J gene is TRBJ2-5, the V gene TRBV18; 10 bases fit TRBD1. There are 13 residues in the CDR3. The germline gives CDR1 KGHSH, CDR2 LQKENI. Losses at the gene ends were 4 bases for V and 4 bases for J; bases not matched to a gene: 0. The CDR3 here is CASSRDRGETQYF. For the CDR3, the DNA is TGTGCCAGCTCACGGGACAGGGGAGAGACCCAGTACTTC. Complete variable domain (other parts from reference TRBV18 and TRBJ2-5): NAGVMQNPRHLVRRRGQEARLRCSPMKGHSHVYWYRQLPEEGLKFMVYLQKENIIDESGMPKERFSAEFPKEGPSILRIQQVVRGDSAAYFCASSRDRGETQYFGPGTRLLVL.

The V call is TRBV7-2, the J call TRBJ1-6; D gene ambiguous. The V end lost 3 bases, the J end lost 0 bases, and 6 bases lay between the germline ends. The CDR3 is 15 residues long. Germline CDR1 SGHTA, CDR2 FQGNSA. For the CDR3, the DNA is TGTGCCAGCAGCTTCAGTAACTCCTATAATTCACCCCTCCACTTT. Protein sequence: CASSFSNSYNSPLHF.

The V call is TRBV27, the J call TRBJ2-5; TRBD2 is a possible D gene (5 bases). The V end was cut by 6 bases, the J end by 2 bases, with 16 bases between. Germline lookup yields CDR1 MNHEY and CDR2 SMNVEV (reference sequence). The CDR3 covers 15 residues. CDR3 DNA: TGTGCCAGCAGGGGCCGGGGTCCGTCTCAAGAGACCCAGTACTTC. This sequence encodes CASRGRGPSQETQYF.

This clone was recorded once. The chain couples TRBV7-3 to TRBJ1-6; D remains ambiguous. Germline lookup yields CDR1 SGHTA and CDR2 FQGTGA. The CDR3 is 13 amino acids. V dropped 3 bases and J dropped 8 bases, with 8 bases sitting between them. CDR3 sequence reads: CASSFGAHSPLHF. CDR3 coding DNA: TGTGCCAGCAGCTTCGGAGCCCATTCACCCCTCCACTTT.

The V gene is TRBV19, the J gene TRBJ2-1, with 14 bases matching TRBD2. The CDR3 is 17 residues long. From germline, CDR1 is LNHDA and CDR2 SQIVND (reference sequence). With V trimmed by 1 base and J by 9 bases, 8 bases remained unmatched. In nucleotides, the CDR3 is TGTGCCAGTAGTATAGGCCGGACTAGCGGGGGGTTTAGTGAGCAGTTCTTC. Its protein product is CASSIGRTSGGFSEQFF.

The chain carries TRBV5-1 and TRBJ1-2, with D possibly TRBD1 on 6 matching bases. The CDR3 has 15 residues. The V gene's germline CDR1 is SGHRS and CDR2 YFSETQ. V gave up 0 bases and J gave up 3 bases, with 12 bases separating them. The CDR3 loop reads CASSLATGGDYGYTF. The DNA of the CDR3 is TGCGCCAGCAGCTTGGCGACGGGGGGCGACTATGGCTACACCTTC.

The CDR3 region is CASSTGVRGPNTEAFF. The CDR3 DNA reads as TGCGCCAGCAGCACGGGGGTTCGAGGTCCGAACACTGAAGCTTTCTTT. The genes are TRBV5-1 and TRBJ1-1; maybe TRBD1 (5 bases). Deletions cut 4 bases from V and 1 base from J, with 17 bases between. Germline loops: CDR1 SGHRS, CDR2 YFSETQ. The CDR3 has 16 residues.

This rearrangement joins TRBV10-3 to TRBJ2-3; 9 nucleotides align to TRBD2. Per the germline V gene, CDR1 is ENHRY and CDR2 is SYGVKD. The CDR3 runs to 15 residues. Germline trimming cut 4 bases from V and 1 base from J; bases unmatched to any gene: 3. CDR3 sequence: CAISARGGRTDTQYF. CDR3 bases: TGTGCCATCAGTGCGCGGGGGGGACGCACAGATACGCAGTATTTT.

This rearrangement joins TRBV7-9 to TRBJ2-1; weak D call: TRBD1 (6 bases). The CDR3 length is 14 residues. Germline-derived CDR1 and CDR2 are SEHNR and FQNEAQ (reference sequence). Trimming stripped 4 bases from V and 5 bases from J, with 12 bases between. The CDR3 here is CASSYGQLNNEQFF. Here the CDR3 DNA reads TGTGCCAGCAGCTATGGACAGCTGAACAATGAGCAGTTCTTC.

The chain joins TRBV5-1 to TRBJ2-7, with TRBD1 matching over 9 bases. CDR1 is SGHRS, CDR2 YFSETQ, per germline. V trimming: 0 bases; J trimming: 2 bases; junction bases outside the gene matches: 3. The CDR3 covers 15 residues. For the CDR3, the DNA is TGCGCCAGCAGCTTGGGGCGGGACAGGGCCTACGAGCAGTACTTC. Protein: CASSLGRDRAYEQYF.

V usage is TRBV15 and J usage is TRBJ2-7, with D perhaps matching TRBD1 (7 bases). With 2 bases removed from V and 1 base from J, the gap between germline ends came to 9 bases. CDR1 is LNHNV, CDR2 YYDKDF, per germline (reference sequence). The CDR3 spans 14 residues. CDR3 sequence: CATSRSGGSYEQYF. CDR3 in DNA: TGTGCCACCAGCAGATCAGGGGGGTCCTACGAGCAGTACTTC.

The V gene is TRBV7-8, the J gene TRBJ2-1; D is uncertain. Germline V lookup: CDR1 SGHVS, CDR2 FQNEAQ. The CDR3 sequence is 15 residues long. The germline V and J ends were trimmed by 5 bases and 5 bases, with 16 bases remaining between them. This chain's CDR3 is CASSRERVPDNEQFF. The CDR3 nucleotides read TGTGCCAGCAGCCGAGAACGGGTACCGGACAATGAGCAGTTCTTC.

The rearrangement joins TRBV5-1 to TRBJ2-7, with 10 bases identical to TRBD1. The CDR3 runs 16 residues. Germline V gene data show CDR1 as SGHRS and CDR2 as YFSETQ. V lost 4 bases, J lost 1 base, and 8 bases stayed unmatched. This CDR3 is CASSPGQGVGSYEQYF. The CDR3 nucleotides read TGCGCCAGCAGCCCTGGACAGGGGGTAGGATCCTACGAGCAGTACTTC.

This clone was recorded only once. The chain employs TRBV6-5 and TRBJ2-5; 12 bases are shared with TRBD1. CDR1 is MNHEY and CDR2 is SVGAGI in the germline V gene. The ends lost 6 bases at V and 5 bases at J; junction bases unmatched: 7. CDR3 size: 15 residues. The CDR3 is CASREGQGAWETQYF. CDR3 bases: TGTGCCAGCAGGGAGGGACAGGGGGCGTGGGAGACCCAGTACTTC.

The CDR3 bases are TGTGCCAGCAGCTTATACGGACAGGCCTCGTGGGGCTCCTACAATGAGCAGTTCTTC. Translating it yields CASSLYGQASWGSYNEQFF. The chain links TRBV11-2 to TRBJ2-1; 7 nucleotides align to TRBD1. CDR1 and CDR2 (germline): SGHAT, FQNNGV. After removal of 2 bases from V and 0 bases from J, the junction contained 13 bases not matched to a gene. The CDR3 runs 19 residues. Full variable domain (rest looked up from reference TRBV11-2 and TRBJ2-1): EAGVAQSPRYKIIEKRQSVAFWCNPISGHATLYWYQQILGQGPKLLIQFQNNGVVDDSQLPKDRFSAERLKGVDSTLKIQPAKLEDSAVYLCASSLYGQASWGSYNEQFFGPGTRLTVL.

This clone was observed a single time. The J gene is TRBJ1-5, the V gene TRBV5-1; D is possibly TRBD1 (6 bases). The CDR3 contains 12 residues. The germline CDR1 and CDR2 sequences are SGHRS and YFSETQ. Trimming cost V 4 bases and J 9 bases, with 11 bases left between them. The chain's CDR3 is CASSPLGGPQHF. CDR3 in DNA: TGCGCCAGCAGCCCCCTAGGGGGGCCCCAGCATTTT.

This sequence joins TRBV6-5 and TRBJ1-2, with 10 bases that match TRBD1. The junction had 9 bases not matched to a gene; V was cut back by 7 bases and J by 4 bases. This CDR3 region has 15 residues. Germline V lookup: CDR1 MNHEY, CDR2 SVGAGI. CDR3 region: CASTQGQGWVYGYTF. The DNA of the CDR3 is TGTGCCAGCACCCAGGGACAGGGGTGGGTCTATGGCTACACCTTC.

The gene calls are TRBV5-6 and TRBJ2-1; weak D call: TRBD1 (7 bases). V was cut by 3 bases and J by 5 bases, with 21 bases left in between. The CDR3 is made up of 17 amino acids. Per germline, CDR1 SGHDT and CDR2 YYEEEE. The CDR3 bases are TGTGCCAGCAGCTCCTACATGACAGGGAGGCCGAACAATGAGCAGTTCTTC. Protein product: CASSSYMTGRPNNEQFF.

This CDR3 is CASSEAWRQGGQPQHF. The CDR3 DNA reads as TGTGCCAGCAGTGAAGCATGGAGACAGGGCGGACAGCCCCAGCATTTT. The chain employs TRBV6-1 and TRBJ1-5, with 7 bases that match TRBD1. The CDR3 is made up of 16 amino acids. Germline trimming cut 0 bases from V and 7 bases from J; bases unmatched to any gene: 9. Germline CDR1 and CDR2: MNHNS and SASEGT.

This sequence joins TRBV4-1 and TRBJ1-2, with D maybe TRBD1 (6 bases). There are 15 residues in the CDR3. In germline, CDR1 is MGHRA, CDR2 YSYEKL. V was pared by 1 base and J by 5 bases, with 14 bases between. Here the CDR3 DNA reads TGCGCCAGCAGCCAAGGGGGGCGCGGGGGTTATGGCTACACCTTC. Its translation: CASSQGGRGGYGYTF.

The V call is TRBV19, the J call TRBJ2-7; D not resolved. The germline V gene encodes CDR1 LNHDA and CDR2 SQIVND (reference sequence). Trimming took 6 bases from V and 4 from J, leaving 10 bases between them. This CDR3 contains 12 residues. The CDR3 coding sequence is TGTGCCAGTAGGGCCCCAACGTACGAGCAGTACTTC. Amino acids: CASRAPTYEQYF.

The chain carries TRBV10-3 and TRBJ1-2; TRBD1 matches 9 bases. Trimming took 0 bases from V and 5 from J; bases not matched to a gene: 10. CDR3 size: 17 residues. The V gene's germline CDR1 is ENHRY and CDR2 SYGVKD. The DNA of the CDR3 is TGTGCCATCAGTGAGTCTCGGACAGGACAGGGGCCATATGGCTACACCTTC. Translation gives CAISESRTGQGPYGYTF.

The rearrangement joins TRBV15 to TRBJ1-2; TRBD1 is a possible D gene (6 bases). The CDR3 covers 17 residues. V shed 1 base and J shed 4 bases, with 19 bases lying between them. The germline CDR1 and CDR2 sequences are LNHNV and YYDKDF (reference sequence). The chain's CDR3 is CATSRGRTADTFYGYTF. The CDR3 DNA follows: TGTGCCACCAGCAGAGGCCGGACAGCCGACACTTTCTATGGCTACACCTTC.

Notes on this clone: One end of the junction varies from germline; a read error may be responsible. This chain uses TRBV10-3 with TRBJ1-4, with D perhaps matching TRBD1 (6 bases). CDR1 and CDR2 from the germline V gene are ENHRY and SYGVKD. This CDR3 has 15 amino acids. The CDR3: CAISGGQTANEKLFF. CDR3 bases: TGTGCCATCAGTGGGGGGCAAACTGCTAACGAAAAACTGTTTTTT.

The genes are TRBV12-1 and TRBJ1-2; the table calls TRBD1, which could not be checked here. TRBV12-1 is a pseudogene. The CDR3 runs 18 residues. This chain's CDR3 is CSSSFELVRPPRIDGYTF. CDR3 DNA sequence: TGTTCCAGCAGCTTTGAGTTGGTCAGACCCCCCAGGATAGATGGCTACACCTTC.